Listed here is a single T cell receptor beta chain. This entry belongs to a study of T cell changes during pregnancy in multiple sclerosis. Assay used: immunoSEQ multiplex PCR; TCRdb lists only in-frame clones, some missing. Of around 88,000 clones in the sample, about nine tenths are singletons; the top ten hold roughly 2.5%. The specimen was peripheral blood, collected in the first trimester of pregnancy. This receptor was obtained from a female donor with multiple sclerosis, enrolled in a pregnancy study.

CDR3 region: CASSLTSGGSKNIQYF. The CDR3 nucleotides are TGTGCCAGCAGCTTAACCAGCGGGGGGTCCAAAAACATTCAGTACTTC. The chain combines TRBV7-2 with TRBJ2-4, with 9 bases lining up with TRBD2. V lost 2 bases and J lost 2; bases outside the gene matches: 4. This CDR3 is 16 amino acids long. The germline V gene encodes CDR1 SGHTA and CDR2 FQGNSA.